This is a list of T cell receptor beta chains from one sample in a study of T-cell memory formation after mild COVID-19. One entry per CDR3 protein results from TCRdb running MiXCR on the 5' RACE reads. The table has around 180,000 distinct CDR3 sequences, 16% seen once. Input material: PBMCs or a T cell subset sorted from them (not recorded which). Receptor source: an adult woman who had mild COVID-19 (a few samples of this study predate the infection). Cell type and time point are not known. CDR3s leave out the opening cysteine and the closing phenylalanine or tryptophan. A D gene is named only where the DNA matches it firmly.

d_call cdr3_length v_call cdr3_aa
TRBD2 15 TRBV7-2 ASSPWVVAGFPGELF
TRBD2 15 TRBV5-1 ASSFRDGRASTDTQY
- 9 TRBV18 ASSPMDTQY
TRBD1 11 TRBV12-3/TRBV12-4 ASSFGQGGTQY
- 13 TRBV5-1 ASSLDVSPAYEQY
- 14 TRBV6-5 ASSYSWQGLSDTQY
- 10 TRBV12-3/TRBV12-4 ASSFPGIGAF
- 13 TRBV29-1 SVEVLRVGYTEAF
TRBD2 12 TRBV29-1 SAPSGGSYNEQF
- 12 TRBV29-1 SVLIDPVQETQY
- 10 TRBV19 ASSILLEPQH
TRBD2 11 TRBV20-1 SASGLANNEQF
- 10 TRBV20-1 SARARTYEQY
- 15 TRBV5-1 ASRLGGTPSSYNEQF